These 8 T cell receptor beta chains share one sample of origin, sequenced in a study of post-analysis software for immune sequencing data. Antigens for these TCRs are unknown. Findings of the study overall: The study found TRBV5-6, TRBV5-1 and TRBV20-1 among a few TRBV segments more frequent in patients than controls.

Each TCR beta cDNA library carried unique molecular identifiers. TCRdb independently ran MiXCR on the PCR reads; one entry per CDR3 protein. The repertoire holds under 900,000 distinct CDR3 sequences, with roughly 50% as singletons. Sequenced sample: blood. These TCRs come from a girl between 5 and 17 years old with multiple sclerosis.

The chain recombines TRBV20-1 with TRBJ2-7; TRBD2 matches 10 bases. CDR1 and CDR2 (germline): DFQATT, SNEGSKA (reference sequence). The CDR3 length is 14 residues. J was trimmed by 5 bases and V by 6 bases; bases with no gene match: 10. CDR3 sequence: CSALSGGALDEQYF. DNA for the CDR3: TGCAGTGCACTCAGCGGGGGGGCCTTGGACGAGCAGTACTTC.

The chain is built from TRBV12-3 or TRBV12-4 and TRBJ2-1; D remains unclear. Trimming stripped 2 bases from V and 5 bases from J, with 10 bases between. The CDR3 is 14 residues long. In DNA, the CDR3 is TGTGCCAGCAGTTTATTAGGGATGGACAATGAGCAGTTCTTC. Translation gives CASSLLGMDNEQFF.

A few counts support this clonotype. This chain connects TRBV10-2 to TRBJ2-3; 7 bases line up with TRBD2. This CDR3 has 15 amino acids. V trimming: 6 bases; J trimming: 2 bases; junction bases outside the gene matches: 8. Germline V gene sequence: CDR1 WSHSY, CDR2 SAAADI. The CDR3 DNA reads as TGCGCCAGCAGCGCCGGACTAGGGTACACAGATACGCAGTATTTT. This encodes CASSAGLGYTDTQYF.

This clonotype was counted a few times. V is TRBV20-1 and J is TRBJ2-5; 7 bases are a match to TRBD1. CDR1 and CDR2 from the germline V gene are DFQATT and SNEGSKA (reference sequence). This CDR3 contains 15 residues. V shed 3 bases, J shed 0 bases, and the junction held 7 bases outside the gene matches. The CDR3 bases are TGCAGTGCTAGTGTGGCAGGGGGTTACCAAGAGACCCAGTACTTC. Encoded protein: CSASVAGGYQETQYF.

The rearrangement uses TRBV7-3 and TRBJ2-3, with 7 bases fitting TRBD2. This CDR3 is 15 amino acids long. With V trimmed by 2 bases and J by 6 bases, 8 bases remained unmatched. Germline lookup yields CDR1 SGHTA and CDR2 FQGTGA. The CDR3 region has the DNA TGTGCCAGCAGCTTATTTCGCGGGGGTGACGATACGCAGTATTTT. Its translation is CASSLFRGGDDTQYF. Based on the CDR3 plus reference TRBV7-3 and TRBJ2-3, the full variable domain is GAGVSQTPSNKVTEKGKYVELRCDPISGHTALYWYRQSLGQGPEFLIYFQGTGAADDSGLPNDRFFAVRPEGSVSTLKIQRTERGDSAVYLCASSLFRGGDDTQYFGPGTRLTVL.

The V call is TRBV6-5, the J call TRBJ1-4, with D tentatively TRBD1 (5 bases). Germline CDR1 MNHEY, CDR2 SVGAGI. The CDR3 is 16 residues long. V was pared by 2 bases and J by 0 bases, with 10 bases between. The CDR3 loop reads CASSYRPGPTNEKLFF. The CDR3 DNA sequence: TGTGCCAGCAGTTACCGCCCAGGGCCAACTAATGAAAAACTGTTTTTT.

The chain is built from TRBV20-1 and TRBJ1-5; D possibly corresponds to TRBD1 (6 bases). This CDR3 has 13 amino acids. Germline V CDR1 and CDR2: DFQATT, SNEGSKA (reference sequence). V lost 6 bases and J lost 7, with 16 bases in between. The CDR3 loop is CSARSGAYQPQHF. The CDR3 DNA is TGCAGTGCCCGCTCGGGGGCCTACCAGCCCCAGCATTTT.

This clonotype was counted a few times. The chain joins TRBV12-3 or TRBV12-4 to TRBJ2-7; 7 nucleotides align to TRBD1. V trimming: 7 bases; J trimming: 2 bases; junction bases outside the gene matches: 11. The CDR3 runs to 15 residues. CDR3 DNA: TGTGCCAGCATTCCCCCGGGACAGACACCCTACGAGCAGTACTTC. Protein product: CASIPPGQTPYEQYF.